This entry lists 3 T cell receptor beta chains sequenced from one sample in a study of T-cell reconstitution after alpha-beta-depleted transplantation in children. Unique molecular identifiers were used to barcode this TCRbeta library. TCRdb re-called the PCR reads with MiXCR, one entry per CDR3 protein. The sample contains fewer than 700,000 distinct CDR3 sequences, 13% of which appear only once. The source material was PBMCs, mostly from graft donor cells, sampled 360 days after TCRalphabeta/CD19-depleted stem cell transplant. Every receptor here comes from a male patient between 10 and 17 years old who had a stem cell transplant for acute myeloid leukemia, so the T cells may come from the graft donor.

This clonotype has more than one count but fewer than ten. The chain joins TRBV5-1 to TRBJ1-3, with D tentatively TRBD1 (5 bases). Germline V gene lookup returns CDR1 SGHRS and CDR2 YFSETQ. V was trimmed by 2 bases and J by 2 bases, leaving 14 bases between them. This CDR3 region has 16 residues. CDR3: CASSLTPGLPGNTIYF. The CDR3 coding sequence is TGCGCCAGCAGCTTAACCCCAGGGTTACCTGGAAACACCATATATTTT. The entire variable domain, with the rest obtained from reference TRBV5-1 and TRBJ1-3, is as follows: KAGVTQTPRYLIKTRGQQVTLSCSPISGHRSVSWYQQTPGQGLQFLFEYFSETQRNKGNFPGRFSGRQFSNSRSEMNVSTLELGDSALYLCASSLTPGLPGNTIYFGEGSWLTVV.

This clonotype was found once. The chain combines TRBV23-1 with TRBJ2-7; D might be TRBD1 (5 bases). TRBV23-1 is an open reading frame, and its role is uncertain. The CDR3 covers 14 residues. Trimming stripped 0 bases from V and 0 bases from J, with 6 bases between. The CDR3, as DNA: TGCGCCAGCAGTCAATCAGACAGCTCCTACGAGCAGTACTTC. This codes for CASSQSDSSYEQYF.

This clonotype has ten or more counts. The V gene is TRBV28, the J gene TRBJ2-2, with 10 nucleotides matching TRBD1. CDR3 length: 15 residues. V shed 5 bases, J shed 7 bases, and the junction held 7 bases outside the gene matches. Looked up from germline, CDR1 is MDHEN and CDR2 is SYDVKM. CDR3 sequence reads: CASSADRGQGGELFF. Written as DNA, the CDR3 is TGTGCCAGCAGTGCTGACAGGGGGCAAGGCGGGGAGCTGTTTTTT.